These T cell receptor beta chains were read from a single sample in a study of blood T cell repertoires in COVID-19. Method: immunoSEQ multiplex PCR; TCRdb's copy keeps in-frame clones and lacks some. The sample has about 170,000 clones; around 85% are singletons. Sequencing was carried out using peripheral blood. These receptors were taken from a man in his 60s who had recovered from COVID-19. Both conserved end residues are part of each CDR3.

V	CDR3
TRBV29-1	CSVEAWTGAEQYF
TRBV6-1	CASREGQHQPQHF
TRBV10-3	CAISAPSGTGGAIPTDTQYF
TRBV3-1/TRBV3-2	CASSPRGGGYNEQFF
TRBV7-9	CASSLWLDEQFF
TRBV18	CASSTGVGETQYF
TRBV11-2	CASSVGTSGGWEQFF
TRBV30	CAWSAIAGWEGDTQYF
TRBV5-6	CASSLSGTGSQASQHF
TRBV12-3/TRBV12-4	CASSSQGPETQYF
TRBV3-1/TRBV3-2	CASTDGARGAGDEKLFF
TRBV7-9	CASSHSGANVLTF
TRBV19	CATRAGGSTDTQYF
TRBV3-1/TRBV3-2	CASSPDRGYGYTF
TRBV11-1	CASSWSSNTGELFF